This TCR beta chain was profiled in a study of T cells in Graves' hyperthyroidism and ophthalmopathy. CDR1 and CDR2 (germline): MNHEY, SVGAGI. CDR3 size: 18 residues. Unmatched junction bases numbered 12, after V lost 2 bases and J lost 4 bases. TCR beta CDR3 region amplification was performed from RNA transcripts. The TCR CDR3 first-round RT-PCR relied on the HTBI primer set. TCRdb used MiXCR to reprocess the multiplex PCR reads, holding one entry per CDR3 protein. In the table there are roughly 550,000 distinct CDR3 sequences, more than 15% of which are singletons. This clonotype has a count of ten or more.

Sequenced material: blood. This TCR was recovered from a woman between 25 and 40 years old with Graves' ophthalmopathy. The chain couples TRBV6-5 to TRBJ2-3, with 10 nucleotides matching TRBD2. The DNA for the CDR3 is TGTGCCAGCAGTTACCTCGGACTAGCGGAAACGGGGGCAGATACGCAGTATTTT. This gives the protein CASSYLGLAETGADTQYF.